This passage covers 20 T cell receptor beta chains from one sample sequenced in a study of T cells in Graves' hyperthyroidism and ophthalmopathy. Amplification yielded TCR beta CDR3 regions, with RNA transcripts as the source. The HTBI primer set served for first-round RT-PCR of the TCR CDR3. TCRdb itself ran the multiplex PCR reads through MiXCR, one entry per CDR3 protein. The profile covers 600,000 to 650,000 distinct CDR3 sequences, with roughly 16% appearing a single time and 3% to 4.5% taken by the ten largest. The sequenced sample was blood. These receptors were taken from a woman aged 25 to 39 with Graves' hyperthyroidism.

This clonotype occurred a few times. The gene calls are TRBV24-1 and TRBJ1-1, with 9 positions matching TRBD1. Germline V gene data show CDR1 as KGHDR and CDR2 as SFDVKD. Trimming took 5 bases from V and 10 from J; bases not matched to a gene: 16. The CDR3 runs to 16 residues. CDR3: CATSGRGTGTGLGAFF. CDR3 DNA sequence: TGTGCCACCAGTGGTCGCGGTACCGGGACAGGGCTTGGAGCTTTCTTT.

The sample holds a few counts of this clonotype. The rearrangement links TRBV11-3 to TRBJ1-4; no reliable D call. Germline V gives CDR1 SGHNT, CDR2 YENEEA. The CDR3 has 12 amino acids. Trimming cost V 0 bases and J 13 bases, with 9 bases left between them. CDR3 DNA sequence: TGTGCCAGCAGCTTAGACCCAGGCATACTGTTTTTT. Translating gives CASSLDPGILFF.

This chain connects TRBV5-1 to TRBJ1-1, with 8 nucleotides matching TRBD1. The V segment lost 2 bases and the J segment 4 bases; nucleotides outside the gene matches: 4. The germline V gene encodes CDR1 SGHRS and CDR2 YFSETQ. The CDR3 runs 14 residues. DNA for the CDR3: TGCGCCAGCAGCTTAAACAGGGGGTTCACTGAAGCTTTCTTT. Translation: CASSLNRGFTEAFF.

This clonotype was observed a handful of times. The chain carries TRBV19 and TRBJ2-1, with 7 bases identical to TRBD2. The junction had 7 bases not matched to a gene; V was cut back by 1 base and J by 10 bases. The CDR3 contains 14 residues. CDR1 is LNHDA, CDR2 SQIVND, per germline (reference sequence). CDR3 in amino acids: CASSIVAGGGEQFF. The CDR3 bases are TGTGCCAGTAGTATAGTAGCGGGTGGGGGGGAGCAGTTCTTC.

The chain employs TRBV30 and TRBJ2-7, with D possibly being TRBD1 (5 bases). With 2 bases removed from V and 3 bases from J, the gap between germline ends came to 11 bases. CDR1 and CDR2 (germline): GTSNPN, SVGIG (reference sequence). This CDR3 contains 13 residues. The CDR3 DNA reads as TGTGCCTGGAGTTTGGGCAGGGTCTACGAGCAGTACTTC. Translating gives CAWSLGRVYEQYF.

CDR3 protein: CASSLPGTSVYANTGELFF. CDR3 in DNA: TGTGCCAGCAGCTTGCCCGGGACTAGCGTTTACGCGAACACCGGGGAGCTGTTTTTT. V usage is TRBV5-5 and J usage is TRBJ2-2; 10 bases align to TRBD2. The ends lost 1 base at V and 0 bases at J; junction bases unmatched: 9. Per the germline V gene, CDR1 is SGHKS and CDR2 is YYEKEE (reference sequence). The CDR3 loop spans 19 amino acids.

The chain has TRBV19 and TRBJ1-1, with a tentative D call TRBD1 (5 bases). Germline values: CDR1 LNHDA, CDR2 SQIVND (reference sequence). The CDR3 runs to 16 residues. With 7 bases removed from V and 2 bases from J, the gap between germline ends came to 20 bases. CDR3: CASTPTWGVINTEAFF. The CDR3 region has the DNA TGTGCCAGTACTCCCACGTGGGGGGTAATCAACACTGAAGCTTTCTTT.

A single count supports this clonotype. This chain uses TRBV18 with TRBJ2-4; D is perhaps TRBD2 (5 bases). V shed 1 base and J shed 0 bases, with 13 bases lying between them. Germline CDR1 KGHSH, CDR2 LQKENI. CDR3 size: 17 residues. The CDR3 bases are TGTGCCAGCTCACCACTTGAGGGTACTTTAGCCAAAAACATTCAGTACTTC. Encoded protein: CASSPLEGTLAKNIQYF.

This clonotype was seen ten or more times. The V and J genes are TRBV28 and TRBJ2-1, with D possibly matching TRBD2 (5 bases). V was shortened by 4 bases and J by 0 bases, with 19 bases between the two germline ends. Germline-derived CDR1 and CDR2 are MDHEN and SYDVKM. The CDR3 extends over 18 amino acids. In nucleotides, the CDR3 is TGTGCCAGCAGTTCCCGGGCGGGTCTGACCAGCTCCTACAATGAGCAGTTCTTC. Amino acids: CASSSRAGLTSSYNEQFF.

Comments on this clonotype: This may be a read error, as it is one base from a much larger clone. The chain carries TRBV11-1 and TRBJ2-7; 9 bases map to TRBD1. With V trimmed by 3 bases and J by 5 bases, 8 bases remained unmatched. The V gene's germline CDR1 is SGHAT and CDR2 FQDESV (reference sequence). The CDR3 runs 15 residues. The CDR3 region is CASSFYLGTGHEQYF. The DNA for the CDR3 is TGTGCCAGCAGCTTCTACCTCGGGACAGGGCACGAGCAGTACTTC.

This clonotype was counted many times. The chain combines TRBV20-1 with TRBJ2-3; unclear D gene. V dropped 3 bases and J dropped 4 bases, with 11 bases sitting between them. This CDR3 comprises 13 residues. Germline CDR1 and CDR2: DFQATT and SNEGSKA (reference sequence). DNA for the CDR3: TGCAGTGCTAGCCAGATTCTAGCAGATACGCAGTATTTT. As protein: CSASQILADTQYF.

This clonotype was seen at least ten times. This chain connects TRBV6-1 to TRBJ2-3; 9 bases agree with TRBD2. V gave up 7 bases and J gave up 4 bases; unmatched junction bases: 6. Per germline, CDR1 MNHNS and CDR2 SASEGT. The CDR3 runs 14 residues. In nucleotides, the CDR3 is TGTGCCAGCATGTGGGCGGGAGGGCCAGATACGCAGTATTTT. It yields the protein CASMWAGGPDTQYF.

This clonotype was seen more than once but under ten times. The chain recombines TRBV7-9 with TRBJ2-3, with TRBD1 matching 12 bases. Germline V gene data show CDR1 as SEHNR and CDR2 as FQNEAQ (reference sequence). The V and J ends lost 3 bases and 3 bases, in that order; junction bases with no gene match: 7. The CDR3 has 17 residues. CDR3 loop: CASSFPGQGASTDTQYF. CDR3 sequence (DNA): TGTGCCAGCAGCTTCCCGGGACAGGGGGCTTCAACAGATACGCAGTATTTT.

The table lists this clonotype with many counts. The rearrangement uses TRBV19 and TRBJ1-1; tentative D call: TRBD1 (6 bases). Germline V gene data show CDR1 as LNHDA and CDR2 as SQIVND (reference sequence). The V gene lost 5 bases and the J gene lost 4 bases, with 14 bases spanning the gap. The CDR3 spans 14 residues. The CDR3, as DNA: TGTGCCAGTAGTTTCACAGGGAGAGGCACTGAAGCTTTCTTT. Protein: CASSFTGRGTEAFF.

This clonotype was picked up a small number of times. CDR3 protein: CSASAQGLPAKNIQYF. In nucleotides, the CDR3 is TGCAGTGCTAGCGCACAGGGACTACCGGCCAAAAACATTCAGTACTTC. The V call is TRBV20-1, the J call TRBJ2-4; D might be TRBD2 (7 bases). CDR3 length: 16 amino acids. V was shortened by 3 bases and J by 1 base, with 16 bases between the two germline ends. Looked up from germline, CDR1 is DFQATT and CDR2 is SNEGSKA (reference sequence).

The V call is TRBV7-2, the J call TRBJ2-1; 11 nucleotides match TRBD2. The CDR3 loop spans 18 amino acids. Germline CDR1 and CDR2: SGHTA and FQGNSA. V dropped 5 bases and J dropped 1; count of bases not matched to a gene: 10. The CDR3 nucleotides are TGTGCCAGCAGCCAGAGAGGAGGACTAGCGGGTTCCTACAATGAGCAGTTCTTC. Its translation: CASSQRGGLAGSYNEQFF.

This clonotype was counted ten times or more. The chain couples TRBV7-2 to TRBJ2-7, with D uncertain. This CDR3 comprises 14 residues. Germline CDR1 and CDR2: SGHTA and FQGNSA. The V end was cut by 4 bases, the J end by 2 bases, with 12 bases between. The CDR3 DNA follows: TGTGCCAGCAGCTACTCCCAAGGCCCCTACGAGCAGTACTTC. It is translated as CASSYSQGPYEQYF. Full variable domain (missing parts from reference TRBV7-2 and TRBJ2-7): GAGVSQSPSNKVTEKGKDVELRCDPISGHTALYWYRQSLGQGLEFLIYFQGNSAPDKSGLPSDRFSAERTGGSVSTLTIQRTQQEDSAVYLCASSYSQGPYEQYFGPGTRLTVT.

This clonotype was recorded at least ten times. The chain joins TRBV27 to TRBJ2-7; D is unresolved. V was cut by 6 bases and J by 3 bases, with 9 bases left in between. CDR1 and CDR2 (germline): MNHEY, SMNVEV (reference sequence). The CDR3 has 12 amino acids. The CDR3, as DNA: TGTGCCAGCAGATCGGGCCTCTACGAGCAGTACTTC. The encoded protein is CASRSGLYEQYF.

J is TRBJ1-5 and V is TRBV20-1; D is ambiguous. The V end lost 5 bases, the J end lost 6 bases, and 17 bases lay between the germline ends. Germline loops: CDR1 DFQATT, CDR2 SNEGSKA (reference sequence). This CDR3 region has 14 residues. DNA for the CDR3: TGCAGTGCTTATCCCCGACTTAAGGGTCAGCCCCAGCATTTT. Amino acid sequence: CSAYPRLKGQPQHF.

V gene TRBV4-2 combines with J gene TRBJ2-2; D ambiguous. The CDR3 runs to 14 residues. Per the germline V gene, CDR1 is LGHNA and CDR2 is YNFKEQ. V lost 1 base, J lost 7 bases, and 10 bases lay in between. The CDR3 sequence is CASSQVWEGGELFF. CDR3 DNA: TGTGCCAGCAGCCAAGTATGGGAAGGCGGGGAGCTGTTTTTT.